The T cell receptor beta chain under discussion was sequenced for a study of blood T cell repertoires in COVID-19 (dated by TCRdb to about 2020). Some background on the complete study: Samples covering the acute and convalescent phases of COVID-19 were provided by collaborators in the United States, Italy and Spain. Where available, HLA class I and class II types were taken from metadata supplied by the sample provider and were not determined by assay-based typing. The repertoires were made available in a free public database intended to serve as a resource for research on the immune response to SARS-CoV-2. The material from the prospective study consisted of cDNA or gDNA derived from T cells, B-cell-depleted T cells, or PBMCs. The sample metadata nearly always contained a de-identified subject ID, COVID-19 status, age in years and sex. The samples were drawn from two sources: the first 160 participants of the ongoing ImmuneRACE study, and 950 to 1,500 subjects contributed by 6 global collaborators. The dataset comprised deeply sampled blood TCRbeta repertoires from subjects exposed to, actively infected with, or recovered from COVID-19.

Broader findings and caveats from the paper: How much clinical and demographic metadata was included differed by source and by participant, and the metadata was provided uncurated.

There are 14 amino acids in the CDR3, from cysteine to phenylalanine inclusive. The CDR3 DNA has 42 bases and is translated from base 1. For this clone: Its antigen has not been determined. No base qualities exist here, and no much larger clone lies one base off it.

Participants in the prospective study were aged roughly 18 to 100 years, lived in approximately 26 United States geographic areas, and enrolled through a virtual design. In the prospective study, participants were assigned to cohorts based on the clinical history participants reported in a screening survey and a study questionnaire. For ImmuneRACE Cohort 3, a participant was defined as recovered based on two consecutive negative NP/OP PCR tests, clearance by a healthcare professional, or resolution of symptoms. In the prospective study, mobile phlebotomists collected whole blood, serum and a nasopharyngeal or oropharyngeal swab from each participant. Additional blood draws and questionnaires over an approximately two-month period could optionally be provided by prospective study participants. Before DNA extraction, blood samples from the prospective study were shipped at room temperature or frozen.

TCRbeta CDR3 regions were amplified from genomic DNA by means of the immunoSEQ Assay, a bias-controlled multiplex PCR. The paper's processing steps were these. The number of nucleated cells in each sample was estimated by amplification of reference gene primers within the assay. To quantify the absolute abundance of each unique TCRbeta CDR3 rearrangement, sequence reads were collapsed and filtered. For each sample, productive Simpson clonality was calculated as the square root of Simpson's diversity index across productive rearrangements. TCRdb took this table from immuneACCESS and kept in-frame rearrangements with V and J called. Such tables lack part of the clones; where checked against another copy, unresolved V genes explain under half of the gap, and the rest is unexplained. V, J and clone size are taken as reported in that table, and D and trimming were inferred from the DNA itself. Recorded for this sample are around 330,000 clones; roughly 90% of them occurred a single time. About 5% of the sample is taken by the ten largest.

The receptor's source is a man in his 60s who had recovered from COVID-19. The rearrangement joined TRBV21-1 to TRBJ2-7; the table's D call TRBD2 went unverified against the DNA. TRBV21-1 is a pseudogene. What was sequenced was PBMCs or T cells enriched from blood (not recorded which). The bases read TGTGCCAGCAAAATGACTAGCGGCTCCTACGAGCAGTACTTC. Translated, it gives CASKMTSGSYEQYF.